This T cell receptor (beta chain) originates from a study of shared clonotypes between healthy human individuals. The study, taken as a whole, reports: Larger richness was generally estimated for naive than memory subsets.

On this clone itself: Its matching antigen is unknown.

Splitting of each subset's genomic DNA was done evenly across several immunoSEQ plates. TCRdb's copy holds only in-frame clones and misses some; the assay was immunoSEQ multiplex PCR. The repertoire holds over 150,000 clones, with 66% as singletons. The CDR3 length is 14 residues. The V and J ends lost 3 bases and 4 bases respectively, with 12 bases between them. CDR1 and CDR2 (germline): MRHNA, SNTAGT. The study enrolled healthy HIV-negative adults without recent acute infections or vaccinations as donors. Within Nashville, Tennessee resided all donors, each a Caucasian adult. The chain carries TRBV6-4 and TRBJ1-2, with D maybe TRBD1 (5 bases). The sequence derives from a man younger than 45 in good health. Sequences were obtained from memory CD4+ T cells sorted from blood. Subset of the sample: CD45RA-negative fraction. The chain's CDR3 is CASSESDTSYGYTF. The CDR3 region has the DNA TGTGCCAGCAGTGAGTCGGACACGAGCTATGGCTACACCTTC.